A selection of T cell receptor beta chains follows, all from one sample in a study of T cell responses to AZD1222 COVID-19 vaccine. Profiled with immunoSEQ multiplex PCR; TCRdb holds only in-frame clones, not every one. Among approximately 79,000 clones listed, 83% were seen once. Sequenced here: peripheral blood, sampled 28 days after the second AZD1222 dose. The source of these receptors is an adult who received the AZD1222 COVID-19 vaccine. Both conserved end residues are part of each CDR3. Each record gives: V gene, J gene, clone size, D gene, CDR3 DNA, CDR3 protein. D genes are given only for firm matches. The size entry is marked missing in some rows and otherwise reads once, few, many or a size class.

>TRBV20-1|TRBJ2-3|.|TRBD2
TGCAGTGCCAGTCTGGGCGGGAGGGCAGATACGCAGTATTTT
CSASLGGRADTQYF
>TRBV11-1|TRBJ2-2|.|TRBD2
TGTGCCAGCAGCTTGACTAGCGGTAACACCGGGGAGCTGTTTTTT
CASSLTSGNTGELFF
>TRBV6-6|TRBJ1-5|.|.
TGTGCCAGCAGTTACCGTCCTAGCAATCAGCCCCAGCATTTT
CASSYRPSNQPQHF
>TRBV3-1/TRBV3-2|TRBJ2-1|.|TRBD2
TGTGCCAGCAGCCAAGTCTCTAGCGGGTTCCCCCTCTCCTACAATGAGCAGTTCTTC
CASSQVSSGFPLSYNEQFF
>TRBV11-2|TRBJ2-1|.|.
TGTGCCAGCAGCCCTACCGGGAGTCCACTCTTC
CASSPTGSPLF
>TRBV9|TRBJ1-6|.|TRBD1
TGTGCCAGCAGCGTGGGACAGATGAGCTCCTATAATTCACCCCTCCACTTT
CASSVGQMSSYNSPLHF
>TRBV6-2/TRBV6-3|TRBJ1-1|.|.
TGTGCCAGCAGTTACGGGGACCGCGCAGCTTTCTTT
CASSYGDRAAFF
>TRBV27|TRBJ1-2|.|TRBD1
TGTGCCAGCAGCCAAGGGACAGGATACTATGGCTACACCTTC
CASSQGTGYYGYTF
>TRBV4-2|TRBJ2-2|few|.
TGTGCCAGCAGCCAAACCCTTTCTGGGGGGTCCGGGGAGCTGTTTTTT
CASSQTLSGGSGELFF
>TRBV5-1|TRBJ2-2|many|.
TGCGCCAGCAGCTTGAGTTCGGGGTACACCGGGGAGCTGTTTTTT
CASSLSSGYTGELFF
>TRBV28|TRBJ1-6|.|.
TGTGCCAGCAATCGACGTGGGTCGGGTTCACCCCTCCACTTT
CASNRRGSGSPLHF
>TRBV12-3/TRBV12-4|TRBJ2-7|.|TRBD1
TGTGCCAGCAGTTTTGGGGACAGCTACGAGCAGTACTTC
CASSFGDSYEQYF
>TRBV28|TRBJ2-7|.|.
TGTGCCACCAAGCCCAACCTCTACGAGCAGTACTTC
CATKPNLYEQYF
>TRBV3-1/TRBV3-2|TRBJ2-4|.|.
TGTGCCAGCAGCCAAGAGGTAGCGGCAAACATTCAGTACTTC
CASSQEVAANIQYF
>TRBV27|TRBJ1-1|.|.
TGTGCCACCAGGGGCGGGGGAACTGAAGCTTTCTTT
CATRGGGTEAFF
>TRBV6-2/TRBV6-3|TRBJ2-1|once|TRBD2
TGTGCCAGCAGTTACTCGGCGGGAGGGCCCCGGGAGCAGTTCTTC
CASSYSAGGPREQFF
>TRBV19|TRBJ2-7|.|.
TGTGCCAGTAGTATAGGACTCCCAATCTACGAGCAGTACTTC
CASSIGLPIYEQYF
>TRBV28|TRBJ1-2|.|.
TGTGCCAGCAGTTTAAGTGTCGGCTACACCTTC
CASSLSVGYTF
>TRBV11-2|TRBJ2-7|.|.
TGTGCCAGCAGCCCTGGATACTCCTACGAGCAGTACTTC
CASSPGYSYEQYF
>TRBV11-3|TRBJ2-3|.|.
TGTGCCAGCAGCTTACAAGGGCAAGGAGATACGCAGTATTTT
CASSLQGQGDTQYF
>TRBV9|TRBJ2-6|few|.
TGTGCCAGTTGCCTCGGGGAAAGTTCTGGGGCCAACGTCCTGACTTTC
CASCLGESSGANVLTF
>TRBV28|TRBJ2-5|.|.
TGTGCCAGCTCCCCTGGAGAGACCCAGTACTTC
CASSPGETQYF
>TRBV7-9|TRBJ1-2|.|TRBD1
TGTGCCAGCAGCATAGAGGACAGGGCGAATGGCTACACCTTC
CASSIEDRANGYTF
>TRBV30|TRBJ1-1|once|TRBD1
TGTGCCTGGGACAGGGTCGGGGGTACTGAAGCTTTCTTT
CAWDRVGGTEAFF
>TRBV10-1|TRBJ2-2|.|TRBD2
TGCGCCAGCAGTGAGTCAATAGCGGGAGGAGGTAGGGAGCTGTTTTTT
CASSESIAGGGRELFF
>TRBV21-1|TRBJ2-1|.|.
TGTGCCAGCAGCAAAGGGGGAAAAAGGGGACACTTAACCTACAATGAGCAGTTCTTC
CASSKGGKRGHLTYNEQFF
>TRBV6-2/TRBV6-3|TRBJ2-1|.|.
TGTGCCAGCAGTCGGGACCACGTGGGCAATGAGCAGTTCTTC
CASSRDHVGNEQFF
>TRBV5-1|TRBJ1-2|once|TRBD1
TGCGCCAGCAGCTTGGACAGGGGTTACACCTTC
CASSLDRGYTF
>TRBV5-1|TRBJ1-3|.|.
TGCGCCAGCACGGGCAGGGACGGCACTGGAAACACCATATATTTT
CASTGRDGTGNTIYF
>TRBV6-5|TRBJ2-2|.|.
TGTGCCAGCAGTTACTTCGCTAGGGGCAGAACCGGGGAGCTGTTTTTT
CASSYFARGRTGELFF
>TRBV27|TRBJ2-1|.|.
TGTGCCAGCAGTTTAGGTCCCGATCTATACAATGAGCAGTTCTTC
CASSLGPDLYNEQFF
>TRBV18|TRBJ1-2|.|.
TGTGCCAGCTCACCACCGGGGGCTTATGGCTACACCTTC
CASSPPGAYGYTF
>TRBV5-6|TRBJ2-1|.|TRBD2
TGTGCCAGCAGCCCCCTGGGGACTAGCTCCAATGAGCAGTTCTTC
CASSPLGTSSNEQFF
>TRBV30|TRBJ2-7|.|.
TGTGCCTGGAGTGCCTCAAGCAGGACAGCCCCAAGACCCTACGAGCAGTACTTC
CAWSASSRTAPRPYEQYF
>TRBV5-4|TRBJ2-3|.|.
TGTGCCAGCAGCCCAGGACAAGGTCGCACAGATACGCAGTATTTT
CASSPGQGRTDTQYF
>TRBV27|TRBJ2-7|.|.
TGTGCCAGCAACCCGGCAGGGGTTAGGGGCGAGCAGTACTTC
CASNPAGVRGEQYF
>TRBV27|TRBJ2-6|few|TRBD1
TGTGCCAGCAGTCTCGGGACAGGAAAAAGCTCTGGGGCCAACGTCCTGACTTTC
CASSLGTGKSSGANVLTF
>TRBV6-2/TRBV6-3|TRBJ2-3|.|TRBD2
TGTGCCAGCAGTCCGGGACTAGTCACAGATACGCAGTATTTT
CASSPGLVTDTQYF
>TRBV5-4|TRBJ1-1|.|.
TGTGCCAGCAGCCCTCAAGGAGCTACCCTCGTCGGGACTGAAGCTTTCTTT
CASSPQGATLVGTEAFF
>TRBV19|TRBJ1-4|.|.
TGTGCCACCAGAGACGCGGGGGCTAATGAAAAACTGTTTTTT
CATRDAGANEKLFF
>TRBV3-1/TRBV3-2|TRBJ1-1|.|.
TGTGCCAGCAGCTTCGGACACAACACTGAAGCTTTCTTT
CASSFGHNTEAFF
>TRBV7-3|TRBJ2-1|.|TRBD2
TGTGCCAGCAGCTTAACCTCGGGAAGCGGGAGTCGTCAGTTCTTC
CASSLTSGSGSRQFF
>TRBV5-4|TRBJ1-4|.|.
TGTGCCAGCAGTAGTGGTGATGAAAAACTGTTTTTT
CASSSGDEKLFF
>TRBV28|TRBJ1-2|.|TRBD1
TGTGCCAGCAGTCGAATCGACAGGGAGGATGGCTACACCTTC
CASSRIDREDGYTF
>TRBV6-5|TRBJ1-2|.|TRBD1
TGTGCCAGCAGTTACTACCGGACAGGGGGCAGCTATGGCTACACCTTC
CASSYYRTGGSYGYTF
>TRBV5-6|TRBJ1-1|.|.
TGTGCCAGCAGCTGGGTGCCAGGGGCGAACACTGAAGCTTTCTTT
CASSWVPGANTEAFF
>TRBV6-2/TRBV6-3|TRBJ2-1|few|.
TGTGCCAGCAGCCCAAGAGGGGGGGGTAACAATGAGCAGTTCTTC
CASSPRGGGNNEQFF
>TRBV5-1|TRBJ2-1|.|TRBD2
TGCGCCAGCAGCTCTAGCGGGAGCTCCTACAATGAGCAGTTCTTC
CASSSSGSSYNEQFF